The 14 T cell receptor beta chains in this list originate from one sample, sequenced in a study of T cell responses to AZD1222 COVID-19 vaccine. TCRdb keeps only in-frame clones here, not all; method: immunoSEQ multiplex PCR. Of 150,000 to 200,000 clones listed, 85% to 95% are singletons. Here the sequenced sample was peripheral blood, taken 28 days after the second AZD1222 dose. The receptors were gathered from an adult who received the AZD1222 COVID-19 vaccine.

The chain employs TRBV27 and TRBJ1-3; D unresolved. V was shortened by 6 bases and J by 0 bases, with 6 bases between the two germline ends. Germline-derived CDR1 and CDR2 are MNHEY and SMNVEV (reference sequence). The CDR3 totals 13 residues. CDR3 DNA sequence: TGTGCCAGCAGACGGGGCTCTGGAAACACCATATATTTT. Translating it yields CASRRGSGNTIYF.

This clone was found a few times. The CDR3 region is CAWGQGEGYTF. The CDR3 DNA sequence: TGTGCCTGGGGACAGGGGGAGGGCTACACCTTC. The rearrangement uses TRBV30 and TRBJ1-2, with TRBD1 identical over 10 bases. CDR3 length: 11 residues. Germline V gene sequence: CDR1 GTSNPN, CDR2 SVGIG (reference sequence). Unmatched junction bases numbered 2, after V lost 5 bases and J lost 8 bases.

This clone appeared once. This chain connects TRBV6-5 to TRBJ1-6; TRBD1 matches 9 bases. The CDR3 spans 14 residues. CDR1 and CDR2 (germline): MNHEY, SVGAGI. V dropped 10 bases and J dropped 15; count of bases not matched to a gene: 16. The chain's CDR3 is CATSRDRENSYLHF. The CDR3 DNA is TGTGCCACCTCCCGGGACAGGGAGAATTCATACCTCCACTTT.

The chain recombines TRBV19 with TRBJ1-5; D gene uncertain. The CDR3 totals 13 residues. Trimming removed 3 bases from V and 2 bases from J, with 5 bases in between. The germline gives CDR1 LNHDA, CDR2 SQIVND (reference sequence). CDR3 sequence (DNA): TGTGCCAGTAGTATCTCTGGCAATCAGCCCCAGCATTTT. Amino acid sequence: CASSISGNQPQHF. Drawing the rest from reference TRBV19 and TRBJ1-5, the complete variable domain is DGGITQSPKYLFRKEGQNVTLSCEQNLNHDAMYWYRQDPGQGLRLIYYSQIVNDFQKGDIAEGYSVSREKKESFPLTVTSAQKNPTAFYLCASSISGNQPQHFGDGTRLSIL.

This sequence joins TRBV11-2 and TRBJ1-1; 9 bases match TRBD1. Germline loops: CDR1 SGHAT, CDR2 FQNNGV. The trim removed 3 bases at V and 5 bases at J, leaving 7 bases unmatched. This CDR3 has 15 residues. CDR3 region: CASSLGTGGRTEAFF. CDR3 nucleotide sequence: TGTGCCAGCAGCTTGGGAACAGGGGGCAGGACTGAAGCTTTCTTT.

This clone came up once. DNA for the CDR3: TGTGCCAGCAGCTTAGGGTTCAATCAGCCCCAGCATTTT. It codes for CASSLGFNQPQHF. The chain is built from TRBV7-9 and TRBJ1-5, with D hard to call. The CDR3 spans 13 residues. V gave up 1 base and J gave up 3 bases, with 4 bases separating them. Looked up from germline, CDR1 is SEHNR and CDR2 is FQNEAQ (reference sequence).

The chain carries TRBV25-1 and TRBJ2-3; no clear D gene. The CDR3 is made up of 11 amino acids. CDR1 is MGHDK, CDR2 SYGVNS, per germline. Trimming took 5 bases from V and 6 from J, leaving 6 bases between them. The CDR3 loop is CASSPRDTQYF. The CDR3 DNA follows: TGTGCCAGCAGTCCTCGGGATACGCAGTATTTT. Full variable domain (missing parts from reference TRBV25-1 and TRBJ2-3): EADIYQTPRYLVIGTGKKITLECSQTMGHDKMYWYQQDPGMELHLIHYSYGVNSTEKGDLSSESTVSRIRTEHFPLTLESARPSHTSQYLCASSPRDTQYFGPGTRLTVL.

The chain couples TRBV4-1 to TRBJ1-1; possibly TRBD1 for D (6 bases). V lost 1 base and J lost 0, with 9 bases in between. Looked up from germline, CDR1 is MGHRA and CDR2 is YSYEKL. CDR3 size: 15 residues. CDR3 in amino acids: CASSQVGQLNTEAFF. In DNA, the CDR3 is TGCGCCAGCAGCCAAGTTGGACAGTTGAACACTGAAGCTTTCTTT.

The V call is TRBV3-1 (or the pseudogene TRBV3-2), the J call TRBJ1-4; no definite D call. This CDR3 has 14 amino acids. V was cut by 2 bases and J by 10 bases, with 14 bases left in between. Looked up from germline, CDR1 is LGHDT and CDR2 is YNNKEL (reference sequence). The CDR3 sequence is CASSQRTRVGKLFF. The DNA for the CDR3 is TGTGCCAGCAGCCAACGGACCCGAGTGGGAAAACTGTTTTTT.

CDR3 nucleotide sequence: TGCGCCAGCAGCTTGATGACCCAAGAGACCCAGTACTTC. This translates into CASSLMTQETQYF. The chain joins TRBV5-1 to TRBJ2-5; D unclear. The CDR3 is made up of 13 amino acids. Trimming cost V 1 base and J 1 base, with 5 bases left between them. The germline gives CDR1 SGHRS, CDR2 YFSETQ.

This rearrangement joins TRBV6-5 to TRBJ1-1; the D is unclear. CDR3 length: 14 residues. V was trimmed by 0 bases and J by 3 bases, leaving 8 bases between them. Looked up from germline, CDR1 is MNHEY and CDR2 is SVGAGI. For the CDR3, the DNA is TGTGCCAGCAGTTACTCCACCCCTTACACTGAAGCTTTCTTT. It specifies CASSYSTPYTEAFF.

J is TRBJ1-3 and V is TRBV11-2, with TRBD1 as a possible D gene (5 bases). The CDR3 length is 14 residues. The V gene lost 1 base and the J gene lost 1 base, with 5 bases spanning the gap. Germline CDR1 SGHAT, CDR2 FQNNGV. In DNA form, the CDR3 reads TGTGCCAGCAGCTTAGCAGGGTCTGGAAACACCATATATTTT. This translates into CASSLAGSGNTIYF.

On this clone: Other DNA sequences within the sample encode an identical CDR3. The rearrangement uses TRBV9 and TRBJ1-2; no definite D call. CDR3 length: 12 amino acids. CDR1 and CDR2 from the germline V gene are SGDLS and YYNGEE. With 0 bases removed from V and 5 bases from J, the gap between germline ends came to 5 bases. CDR3 bases: TGTGCCAGCAGCGTAGTAGGATATGGCTACACCTTC. Translating it yields CASSVVGYGYTF.

V gene TRBV4-3 combines with J gene TRBJ1-2; perhaps TRBD1 as D (5 bases). Trimming left V 2 bases short and J 1 base short, with 17 bases between. Germline CDR1 reads LGHNA; CDR2 reads YSLEER. The length of the CDR3 is 17 residues. This CDR3 is CASSQLSRPGDNYGYTF. The CDR3 DNA is TGCGCCAGCAGCCAACTATCAAGGCCGGGGGATAACTATGGCTACACCTTC.